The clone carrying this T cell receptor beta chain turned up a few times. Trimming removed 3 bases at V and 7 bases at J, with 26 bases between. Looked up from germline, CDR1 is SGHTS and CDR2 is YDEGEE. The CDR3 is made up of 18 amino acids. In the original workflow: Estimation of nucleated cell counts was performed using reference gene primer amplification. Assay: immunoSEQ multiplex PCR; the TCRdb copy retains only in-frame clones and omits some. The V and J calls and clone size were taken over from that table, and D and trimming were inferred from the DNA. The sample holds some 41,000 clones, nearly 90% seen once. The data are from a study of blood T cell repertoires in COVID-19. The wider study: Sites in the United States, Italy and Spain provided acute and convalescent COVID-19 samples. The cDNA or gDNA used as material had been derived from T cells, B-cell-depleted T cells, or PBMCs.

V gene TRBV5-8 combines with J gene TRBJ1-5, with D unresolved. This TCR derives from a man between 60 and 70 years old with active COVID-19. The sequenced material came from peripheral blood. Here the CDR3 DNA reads TGTGCCAGCAGCTCACGGGAGGGCCTTATTTGGCCAGACCAGCCCCAGCATTTT. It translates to CASSSREGLIWPDQPQHF.